This T cell receptor beta chain was sequenced for a study of CD8 T cells in ankylosing spondylitis. This CDR3 is 15 amino acids long. Looked up from germline, CDR1 is SGHTA and CDR2 is FQGTGA. Between the trimmed V and J ends, which lost 2 bases and 1 base, there was a span of 11 bases. Study-level points and caveats: Apparently characteristic of ankylosing spondylitis blood was a TCR beta motif (under ten highly homologous variants). Researchers reportedly found disease-linked clones significantly enriched in matched ankylosing spondylitis synovial fluid.

In regard to this clonotype: Antigen unknown.

Via MiXCR, TCRdb re-called the 5' RACE reads, giving one row per CDR3 protein. The top ten clones hold 19% of a sample with roughly 700,000 distinct CDR3 sequences, around a fifth of them seen once. This sequence joins TRBV7-3 and TRBJ2-5; D is possibly TRBD2 (5 bases). The sequence was collected from a male donor with ankylosing spondylitis. The sequenced sample was blood, either unsorted or a sorted T cell fraction (not recorded which). CDR3 region: CASSLQSGTQETQYF. CDR3 nucleotides: TGTGCCAGCAGCTTACAAAGCGGTACCCAAGAGACCCAGTACTTC. The full variable domain, rest sourced from reference TRBV7-3 and TRBJ2-5, is GAGVSQTPSNKVTEKGKYVELRCDPISGHTALYWYRQSLGQGPEFLIYFQGTGAADDSGLPNDRFFAVRPEGSVSTLKIQRTERGDSAVYLCASSLQSGTQETQYFGPGTRLLVL.